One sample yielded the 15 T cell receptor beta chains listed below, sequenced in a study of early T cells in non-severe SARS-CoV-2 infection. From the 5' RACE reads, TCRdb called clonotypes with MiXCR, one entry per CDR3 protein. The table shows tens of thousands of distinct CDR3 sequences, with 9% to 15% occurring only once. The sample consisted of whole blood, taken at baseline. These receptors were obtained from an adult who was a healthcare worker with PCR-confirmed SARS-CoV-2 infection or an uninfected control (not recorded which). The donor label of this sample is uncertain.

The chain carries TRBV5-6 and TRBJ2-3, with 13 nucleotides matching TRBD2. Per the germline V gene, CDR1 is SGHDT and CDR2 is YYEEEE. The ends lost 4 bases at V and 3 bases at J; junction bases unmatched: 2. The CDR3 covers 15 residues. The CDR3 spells CASSRGLAGTDTQYF. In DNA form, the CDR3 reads TGTGCCAGCAGCCGGGGACTAGCGGGAACAGATACGCAGTATTTT.

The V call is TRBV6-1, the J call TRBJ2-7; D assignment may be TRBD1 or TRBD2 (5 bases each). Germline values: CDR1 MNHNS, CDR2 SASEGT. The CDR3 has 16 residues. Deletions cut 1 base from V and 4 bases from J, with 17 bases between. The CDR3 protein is CASSEVPGPPQYEQYF. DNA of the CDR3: TGTGCCAGCAGTGAAGTTCCGGGACCCCCTCAGTACGAGCAGTACTTC.

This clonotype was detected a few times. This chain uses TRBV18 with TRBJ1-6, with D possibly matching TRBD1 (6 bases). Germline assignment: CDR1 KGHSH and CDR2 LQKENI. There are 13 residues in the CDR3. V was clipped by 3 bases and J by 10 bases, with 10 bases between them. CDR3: CASSPDSLSPLHF. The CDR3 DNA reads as TGTGCCAGCTCACCGGACAGTTTATCACCCCTCCACTTT.

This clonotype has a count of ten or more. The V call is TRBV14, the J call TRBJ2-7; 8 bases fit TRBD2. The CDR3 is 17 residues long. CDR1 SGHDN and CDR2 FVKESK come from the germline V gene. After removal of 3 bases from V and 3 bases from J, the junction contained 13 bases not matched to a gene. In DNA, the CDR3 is TGTGCCAGCAGCCACGGAGGTGGTAGCGGGGCCTTCTACGAGCAGTACTTC. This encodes CASSHGGGSGAFYEQYF. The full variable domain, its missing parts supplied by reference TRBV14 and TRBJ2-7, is EAGVTQFPSHSVIEKGQTVTLRCDPISGHDNLYWYRRVMGKEIKFLLHFVKESKQDESGMPNNRFLAERTGGTYSTLKVQPAELEDSGVYFCASSHGGGSGAFYEQYFGPGTRLTVT.

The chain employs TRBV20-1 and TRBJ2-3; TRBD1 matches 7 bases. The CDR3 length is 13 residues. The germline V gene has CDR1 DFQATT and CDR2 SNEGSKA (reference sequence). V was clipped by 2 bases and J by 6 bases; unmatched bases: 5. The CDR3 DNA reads TGCAGTGCTAGAAGACAGGGTGGGGATACGCAGTATTTT. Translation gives CSARRQGGDTQYF.

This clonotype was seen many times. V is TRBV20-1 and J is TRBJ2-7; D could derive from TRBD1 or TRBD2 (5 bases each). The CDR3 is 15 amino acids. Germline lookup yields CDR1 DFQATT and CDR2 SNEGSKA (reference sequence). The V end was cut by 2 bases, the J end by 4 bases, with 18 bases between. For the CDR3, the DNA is TGCAGTGCTAGAAAGTTGGGGACGCAGAATTACGAGCAGTACTTC. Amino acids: CSARKLGTQNYEQYF.

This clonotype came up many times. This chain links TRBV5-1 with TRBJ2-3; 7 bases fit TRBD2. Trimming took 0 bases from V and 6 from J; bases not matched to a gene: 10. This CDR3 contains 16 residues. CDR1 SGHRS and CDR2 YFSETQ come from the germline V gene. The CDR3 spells CASSLDPAGLFDTQYF. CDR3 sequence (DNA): TGCGCCAGCAGCTTGGATCCAGCGGGGCTTTTTGATACGCAGTATTTT.

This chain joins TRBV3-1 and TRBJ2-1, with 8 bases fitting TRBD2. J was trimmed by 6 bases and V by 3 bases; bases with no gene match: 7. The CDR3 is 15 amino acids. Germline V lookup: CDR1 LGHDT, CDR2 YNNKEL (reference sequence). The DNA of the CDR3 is TGTGCCAGCAGCCAGCGAGAGCGGGAGCGCAATGAGCAGTTCTTC. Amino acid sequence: CASSQRERERNEQFF.

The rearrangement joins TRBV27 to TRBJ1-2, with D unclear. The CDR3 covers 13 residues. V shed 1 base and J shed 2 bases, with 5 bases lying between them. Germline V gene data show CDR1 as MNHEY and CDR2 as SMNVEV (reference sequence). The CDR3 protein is CASSLYPNYGYTF. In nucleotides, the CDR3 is TGTGCCAGCAGTTTATATCCCAACTATGGCTACACCTTC.

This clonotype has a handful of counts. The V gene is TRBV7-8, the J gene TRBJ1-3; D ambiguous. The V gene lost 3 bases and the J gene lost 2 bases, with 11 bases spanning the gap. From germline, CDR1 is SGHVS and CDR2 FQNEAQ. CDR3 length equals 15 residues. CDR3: CASSFSSGPGNTIYF. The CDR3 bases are TGTGCCAGCAGCTTTTCTTCGGGCCCTGGAAACACCATATATTTT.

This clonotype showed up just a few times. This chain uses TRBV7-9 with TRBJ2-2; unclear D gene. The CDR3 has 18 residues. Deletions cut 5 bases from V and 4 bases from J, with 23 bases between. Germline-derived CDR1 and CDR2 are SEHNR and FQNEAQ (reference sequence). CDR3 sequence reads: CASSPCGFRLKVTGELFF. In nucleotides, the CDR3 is TGTGCCAGCAGCCCCTGTGGGTTTCGGTTGAAAGTCACCGGGGAGCTGTTTTTT.

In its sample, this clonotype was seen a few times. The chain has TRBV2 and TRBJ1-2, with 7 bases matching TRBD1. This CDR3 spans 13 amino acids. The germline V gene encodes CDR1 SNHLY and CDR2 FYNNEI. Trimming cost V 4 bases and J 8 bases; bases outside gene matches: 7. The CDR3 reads CASSGEGARGYTF. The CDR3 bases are TGTGCCAGCAGTGGGGAGGGGGCGCGCGGCTACACCTTC.

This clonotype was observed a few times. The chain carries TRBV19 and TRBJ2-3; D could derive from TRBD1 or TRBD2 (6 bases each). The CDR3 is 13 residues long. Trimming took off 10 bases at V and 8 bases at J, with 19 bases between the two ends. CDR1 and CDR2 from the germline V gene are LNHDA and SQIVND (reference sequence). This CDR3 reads CATKYGGGGTQYF. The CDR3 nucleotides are TGTGCCACCAAGTACGGGGGCGGCGGTACGCAGTATTTT. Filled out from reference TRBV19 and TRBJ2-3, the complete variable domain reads DGGITQSPKYLFRKEGQNVTLSCEQNLNHDAMYWYRQDPGQGLRLIYYSQIVNDFQKGDIAEGYSVSREKKESFPLTVTSAQKNPTAFYLCATKYGGGGTQYFGPGTRLTVL.

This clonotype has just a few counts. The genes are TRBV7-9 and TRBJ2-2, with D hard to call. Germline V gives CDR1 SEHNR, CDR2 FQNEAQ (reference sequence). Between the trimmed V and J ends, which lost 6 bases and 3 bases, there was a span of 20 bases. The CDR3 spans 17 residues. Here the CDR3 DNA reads TGTGCCAGCAGGCCTCCGCTGCCTCTCCGTGACACCGGGGAGCTGTTTTTT. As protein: CASRPPLPLRDTGELFF.

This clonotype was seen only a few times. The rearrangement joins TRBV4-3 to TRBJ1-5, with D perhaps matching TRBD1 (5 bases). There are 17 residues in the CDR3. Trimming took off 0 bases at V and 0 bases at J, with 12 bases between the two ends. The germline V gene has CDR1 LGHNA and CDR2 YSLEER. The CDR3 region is CASSQDYQGYSNQPQHF. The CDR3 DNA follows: TGCGCCAGCAGCCAAGACTACCAGGGTTATAGCAATCAGCCCCAGCATTTT.